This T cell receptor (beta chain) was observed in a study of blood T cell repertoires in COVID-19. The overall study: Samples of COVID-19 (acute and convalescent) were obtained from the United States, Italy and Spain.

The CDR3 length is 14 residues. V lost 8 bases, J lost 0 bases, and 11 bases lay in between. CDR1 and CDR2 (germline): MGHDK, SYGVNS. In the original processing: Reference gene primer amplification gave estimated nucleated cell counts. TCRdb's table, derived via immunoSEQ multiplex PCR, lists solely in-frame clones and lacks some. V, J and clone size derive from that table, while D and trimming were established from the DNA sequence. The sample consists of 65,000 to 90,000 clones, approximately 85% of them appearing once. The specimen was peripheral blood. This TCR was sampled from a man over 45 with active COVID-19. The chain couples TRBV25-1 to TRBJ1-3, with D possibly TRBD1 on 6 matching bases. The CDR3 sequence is CASRVDSSGNTIYF. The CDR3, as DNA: TGTGCCAGCCGAGTGGACAGCTCTGGAAACACCATATATTTT.